This T cell receptor (beta chain) was observed in a study of T cells after posttransplantation cyclophosphamide. This clone appeared many times. The antigen is undetermined. This CDR3 has 16 amino acids. Trimming removed 1 base from V and 0 bases from J, with 10 bases in between. Germline CDR1 MDHEN, CDR2 SYDVKM. Sequenced by immunoSEQ multiplex PCR; TCRdb stores in-frame clones only, minus some. This repertoire lists more than 9,000 clones without singletons; approximately 15% sits in the top ten. Study findings and constraints: Skin or GI-infiltrating T cells shared few TRB sequences with blood. Donor-recipient repertoire similarity was low at 1-2 months, rising over year one. Recipient CMV seropositivity and CMV reactivation strongly tracked TRB clonality.

Cyclophosphamide on days +3 and +4 followed busulfan-fludarabine conditioning and a marrow graft. The chain combines TRBV28 with TRBJ1-5, with D uncertain. The specimen was PBMCs, collected after allogeneic stem cell transplant with posttransplant cyclophosphamide. The sequence was obtained from a female patient aged 35 to 55 who received an allogeneic stem cell transplant from a related donor, was CMV-positive, and had no GVHD. Some T cells may be supplied by the graft donor. In nucleotides, the CDR3 is TGTGCCAGCAGTTTATCCGCGGGGAATAGCAATCAGCCCCAGCATTTT. It codes for CASSLSAGNSNQPQHF.